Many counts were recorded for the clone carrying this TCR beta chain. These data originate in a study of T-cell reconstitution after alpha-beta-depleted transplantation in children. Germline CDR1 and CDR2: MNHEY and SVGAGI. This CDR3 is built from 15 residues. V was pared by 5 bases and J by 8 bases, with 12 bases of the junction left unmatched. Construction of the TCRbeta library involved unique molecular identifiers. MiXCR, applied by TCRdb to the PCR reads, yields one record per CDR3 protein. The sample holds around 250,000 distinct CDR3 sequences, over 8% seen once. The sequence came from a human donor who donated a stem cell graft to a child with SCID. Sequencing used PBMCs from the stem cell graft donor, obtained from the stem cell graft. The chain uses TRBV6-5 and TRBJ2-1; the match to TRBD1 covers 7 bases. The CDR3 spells CASSREDRFNDEQFF. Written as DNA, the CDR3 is TGTGCCAGCAGTAGAGAGGACAGGTTTAACGATGAGCAGTTCTTC.